The clone carrying this TCR beta chain showed up just a few times. Antigen: not known. The data stem from a study of beta chain features in type 1 diabetes. Regarding the study as a whole: Individuals with type 1 diabetes displayed fewer insertions and more deletions at VDJ junctions. Patients' naive, central memory and Treg TCRB repertoires seemed closer to one another than those of healthy donors. Across all four CD4+ subsets, people with type 1 diabetes showed modestly shorter TCRB CDR3s.

cDNA synthesis used the whole RNA isolate, giving expressed TCRB sequences. Clones were read by immunoSEQ multiplex PCR, and TCRdb kept only the in-frame ones, dropping some. The data contain 250,000 to 300,000 clones, approximately 15% of them singletons. CDR1 and CDR2 from the germline V gene are SQVTM and ANQGSEA. The CDR3 is 13 amino acids. With V trimmed by 7 bases and J by 6 bases, 10 bases remained unmatched. The sequence came from a man aged 25-40 years with type 1 diabetes. The sample comprised naive CD4+ T cells from blood. The chain couples TRBV29-1 to TRBJ2-7; 9 bases are shared with TRBD1. The CDR3 reads CSATGTGYGEQYF. In DNA form, the CDR3 reads TGCAGCGCAACAGGGACAGGGTACGGCGAGCAGTACTTC.